The 23 T cell receptor beta chains listed next were all sequenced from one sample in a study of regulatory T cells in long-lasting Graves disease. Time point of the sample: persistent/refractory GD, antithyroid drugs over 5 years with positive TRAb. PBMCs were the source of the RNA used for TCR sequencing. According to the study, TCR beta libraries were built with iRepertoire HTBI primers and CDR3-region Arm-PCR. TCRdb re-derived calls from the multiplex PCR reads in MiXCR, one entry per CDR3 protein. The table has hundreds of thousands of distinct CDR3 sequences, 20% to 25% seen once. Sequenced material: peripheral blood mononuclear cells (PBMCs), taken when the disease was refractory, from a patient treated with antithyroid drugs. These receptors all come from a female donor with Graves disease.

The V gene is TRBV11-2, the J gene TRBJ1-5, with 9 bases identical to TRBD1. The germline V gene encodes CDR1 SGHAT and CDR2 FQNNGV. Unmatched junction bases numbered 3, after V lost 3 bases and J lost 6 bases. This CDR3 has 14 amino acids. The CDR3 coding sequence is TGTGCCAGCAGCTTTGACAGGGGGACTCAGCCCCAGCATTTT. The encoded protein is CASSFDRGTQPQHF.

This clonotype has more than one count but fewer than ten. The chain carries TRBV19 and TRBJ1-4; 7 bases map to TRBD1. The CDR3 runs 16 residues. Germline CDR1 reads LNHDA; CDR2 reads SQIVND (reference sequence). J gave up 8 bases and V 5 bases, and 14 bases lay outside the gene matches. DNA for the CDR3: TGTGCCAGTAGTGGACTTCGACGGGACAGCTTAGAAAAACTGTTTTTT. Translated: CASSGLRRDSLEKLFF.

This sequence joins TRBV10-3 and TRBJ1-1; D is possibly TRBD1 (5 bases). CDR1 is ENHRY and CDR2 is SYGVKD in the germline V gene. This CDR3 region has 17 residues. The V end was cut by 3 bases, the J end by 1 base, with 18 bases between. CDR3 coding DNA: TGTGCCATCAGTGATCCCGACTCCGGGACGGCGAACACTGAAGCTTTCTTT. This sequence encodes CAISDPDSGTANTEAFF.

The chain joins TRBV20-1 to TRBJ1-1, with TRBD1 identical over 10 bases. V trimming: 5 bases; J trimming: 0 bases; junction bases outside the gene matches: 12. In germline, CDR1 is DFQATT, CDR2 SNEGSKA (reference sequence). This CDR3 comprises 17 residues. CDR3 nucleotides: TGCAGTGCTCCGAATGACCGGGACAGGGGACTGAACACTGAAGCTTTCTTT. This encodes CSAPNDRDRGLNTEAFF.

The chain carries TRBV19 and TRBJ1-4; 8 bases are shared with TRBD1. V trimming: 10 bases; J trimming: 7 bases; junction bases outside the gene matches: 11. CDR3 size: 14 residues. Germline V gene lookup returns CDR1 LNHDA and CDR2 SQIVND (reference sequence). The CDR3 spells CATSPGGAGEKLFF. CDR3 coding DNA: TGTGCCACCTCACCAGGGGGCGCCGGTGAAAAACTGTTTTTT. Complete variable domain (other parts from reference TRBV19 and TRBJ1-4): DGGITQSPKYLFRKEGQNVTLSCEQNLNHDAMYWYRQDPGQGLRLIYYSQIVNDFQKGDIAEGYSVSREKKESFPLTVTSAQKNPTAFYLCATSPGGAGEKLFFGSGTQLSVL.

The chain is built from TRBV25-1 and TRBJ2-5; TRBD1 might be the D (6 bases). Looked up from germline, CDR1 is MGHDK and CDR2 is SYGVNS. V was cut by 1 base and J by 4 bases, with 19 bases left in between. The CDR3 is 17 amino acids. The CDR3 is CASSESGHIRVSETQYF. Here the CDR3 DNA reads TGTGCCAGCAGTGAATCGGGACACATCAGGGTGTCAGAGACCCAGTACTTC.

This clonotype was counted ten times or more. The chain couples TRBV7-9 to TRBJ1-1; D not certain. V shed 4 bases and J shed 0 bases, with 6 bases lying between them. The CDR3 length is 13 residues. Germline V CDR1 and CDR2: SEHNR, FQNEAQ (reference sequence). The CDR3 loop reads CASSSTMNTEAFF. The DNA for the CDR3 is TGTGCCAGCAGCTCCACGATGAACACTGAAGCTTTCTTT.

This clonotype was observed many times. The rearrangement joins TRBV2 to TRBJ1-3; TRBD1 agrees at 7 bases. V was clipped by 4 bases and J by 1 base; unmatched bases: 16. Germline V gives CDR1 SNHLY, CDR2 FYNNEI. The CDR3 is 19 residues long. This CDR3 reads CASSASTRGGSTSGNTIYF. DNA of the CDR3: TGTGCCAGCAGTGCCTCTACCCGAGGGGGCAGTACTTCTGGAAACACCATATATTTT. Supplemented by reference TRBV2 and TRBJ1-3, the full variable domain reads EPEVTQTPSHQVTQMGQEVILRCVPISNHLYFYWYRQILGQKVEFLVSFYNNEISEKSEIFDDQFSVERPDGSNFTLKIRSTKLEDSAMYFCASSASTRGGSTSGNTIYFGEGSWLTVV.

The chain joins TRBV7-9 to TRBJ1-1; D not resolved. The CDR3 consists of 15 residues. Trimming stripped 5 bases from V and 1 base from J, with 14 bases between. In germline, CDR1 is SEHNR, CDR2 FQNEAQ (reference sequence). Here the CDR3 DNA reads TGTGCCAGCAGCCACATCGGAGCGGAGAACACTGAAGCTTTCTTT. Residues: CASSHIGAENTEAFF.

This sequence joins TRBV30 and TRBJ2-2, with TRBD1 matching 11 bases. Germline CDR1 reads GTSNPN; CDR2 reads SVGIG (reference sequence). Trimming took 1 base from V and 3 from J; bases not matched to a gene: 4. The CDR3 loop spans 16 amino acids. CDR3 in amino acids: CAWSEPGQGDTGELFF. The CDR3 DNA reads TGTGCCTGGAGTGAACCGGGACAGGGGGACACCGGGGAGCTGTTTTTT.

In this sample, this clonotype turned up many times. The chain links TRBV2 to TRBJ2-7; 11 nucleotides match TRBD1. This CDR3 has 14 residues. The germline V gene has CDR1 SNHLY and CDR2 FYNNEI. The V gene end was trimmed by 5 bases and the J gene end by 6 bases; junction bases not matched to a gene: 6. In nucleotides, the CDR3 is TGTGCCAGCAGTCCGGGACAGGGGGTTAGCGAGCAGTACTTC. It translates to CASSPGQGVSEQYF.

In regard to this clonotype: One end of the junction does not line up with germline, which may come from a read error. The rearrangement joins TRBV11-2 to TRBJ1-1; the D gene is possibly TRBD1 (5 bases). The CDR3 loop spans 14 amino acids. CDR1 is SGHAT, CDR2 FQNNGV, per germline. The CDR3 DNA is TGTGCCCGCAGTTTAATTCAGGGTTACCCTGAAGCTTTCTTT. Protein sequence: CARSLIQGYPEAFF.

The chain uses TRBV5-1 and TRBJ2-3, with D possibly being TRBD2 (5 bases). Trimming cost V 5 bases and J 6 bases, with 10 bases left between them. The CDR3 covers 12 residues. The germline gives CDR1 SGHRS, CDR2 YFSETQ. The CDR3 loop reads CASRAATDTQYF. CDR3 nucleotides: TGCGCCAGCAGAGCGGCGACGGATACGCAGTATTTT.

As to this clonotype: Given a much more abundant clone one base away, this may be a read error. J is TRBJ1-4 and V is TRBV27, with 8 bases fitting TRBD1. Germline V gene sequence: CDR1 MNHEY, CDR2 SMNVEV (reference sequence). The CDR3 extends over 15 amino acids. CDR3 residues: CPSRATGAGNEKLFF. Here the CDR3 DNA reads TGTCCCAGCAGGGCGACAGGGGCTGGTAATGAAAAACTGTTTTTT.

This clonotype was recorded many times. The chain joins TRBV7-2 to TRBJ1-1; perhaps TRBD1 as D (6 bases). Trimming pared 1 base from V and 4 bases from J, leaving 16 bases between. The CDR3 totals 16 residues. Germline V CDR1 and CDR2: SGHTA, FQGNSA. CDR3: CASSLVGGAESTEAFF. CDR3 in DNA: TGTGCCAGCAGCTTAGTCGGGGGGGCAGAAAGCACTGAAGCTTTCTTT.

The chain has TRBV4-1 and TRBJ1-2; unclear D gene. V lost 4 bases and J lost 5, with 14 bases in between. CDR3 length equals 14 residues. The germline V gene has CDR1 MGHRA and CDR2 YSYEKL. CDR3 DNA: TGCGCCAGCAGCCCACGGCGGTTAGAGTATGGCTACACCTTC. It specifies CASSPRRLEYGYTF.

This clonotype showed up just once. The chain combines TRBV10-3 with TRBJ1-1; no clear D gene. CDR1 is ENHRY and CDR2 is SYGVKD in the germline V gene. Trimming pared 6 bases from V and 1 base from J, leaving 12 bases between. CDR3 length: 14 residues. DNA for the CDR3: TGTGCCATCAGGACAAGGGAATCGAACACTGAAGCTTTCTTT. This translates into CAIRTRESNTEAFF.

The chain combines TRBV5-5 with TRBJ2-7; D may correspond to TRBD1 or TRBD2 (5 bases each). Trimming cost V 3 bases and J 6 bases, with 16 bases left between them. The CDR3 runs 14 residues. Germline V CDR1 and CDR2: SGHKS, YYEKEE (reference sequence). The CDR3 DNA reads TGTGCCAGCAGCTCGAGGGACGGCGTATTCGAGCAGTACTTC. Residues: CASSSRDGVFEQYF.

The V and J genes are TRBV20-1 and TRBJ2-7, with D unclear. The germline V and J ends were trimmed by 5 bases and 0 bases, with 8 bases remaining between them. This CDR3 comprises 12 residues. Germline values: CDR1 DFQATT, CDR2 SNEGSKA (reference sequence). CDR3 coding DNA: TGCAGTGCTGAGCGTTACTCCTACGAGCAGTACTTC. This sequence encodes CSAERYSYEQYF.

Ten or more counts support this clonotype. This chain uses TRBV11-2 with TRBJ2-5; 10 bases map to TRBD2. The V segment lost 1 base and the J segment 2 bases; nucleotides outside the gene matches: 4. The CDR3 is 16 residues long. The V gene's germline CDR1 is SGHAT and CDR2 FQNNGV. DNA for the CDR3: TGTGCCAGCAGCTTAGGACCTAGCGGGAGTCAAGAGACCCAGTACTTC. Translating it yields CASSLGPSGSQETQYF.

This clonotype was counted a few times. The chain links TRBV25-1 to TRBJ1-1, with D unresolved. This CDR3 contains 15 residues. Trimming left V 3 bases short and J 1 base short, with 12 bases between. Per the germline V gene, CDR1 is MGHDK and CDR2 is SYGVNS. The CDR3 reads CASSDPDGWNTEAFF. Written as DNA, the CDR3 is TGTGCCAGCAGTGATCCCGACGGGTGGAACACTGAAGCTTTCTTT. The variable domain in full, with the rest retrieved from reference TRBV25-1 and TRBJ1-1, is EADIYQTPRYLVIGTGKKITLECSQTMGHDKMYWYQQDPGMELHLIHYSYGVNSTEKGDLSSESTVSRIRTEHFPLTLESARPSHTSQYLCASSDPDGWNTEAFFGQGTRLTVV.

This clonotype was observed at least ten times. The chain is built from TRBV28 and TRBJ2-7, with D unclear. The ends were cut back, 6 bases at V and 0 bases at J, with 9 bases in the middle. This CDR3 comprises 13 residues. CDR1 and CDR2 (germline): MDHEN, SYDVKM. CDR3 amino acids: CASRALSSYEQYF. DNA of the CDR3: TGTGCCAGCAGGGCTCTGAGCTCCTACGAGCAGTACTTC. Full variable domain (outside the CDR3, taken from reference TRBV28 and TRBJ2-7): DVKVTQSSRYLVKRTGEKVFLECVQDMDHENMFWYRQDPGLGLRLIYFSYDVKMKEKGDIPEGYSVSREKKERFSLILESASTNQTSMYLCASRALSSYEQYFGPGTRLTVT.

As for this clonotype: A much larger clone differs by one base, so this may be a read error. V is TRBV7-2 and J is TRBJ2-5; 8 bases fit TRBD2. The CDR3 totals 16 residues. Germline CDR1 SGHTA, CDR2 FQGNSA. The CDR3 DNA is TGTGCCAGCAGCTTATCCCTCGCGGGGGGCAGAGAGACCCAGTGCTTC. Amino acid sequence: CASSLSLAGGRETQCF.